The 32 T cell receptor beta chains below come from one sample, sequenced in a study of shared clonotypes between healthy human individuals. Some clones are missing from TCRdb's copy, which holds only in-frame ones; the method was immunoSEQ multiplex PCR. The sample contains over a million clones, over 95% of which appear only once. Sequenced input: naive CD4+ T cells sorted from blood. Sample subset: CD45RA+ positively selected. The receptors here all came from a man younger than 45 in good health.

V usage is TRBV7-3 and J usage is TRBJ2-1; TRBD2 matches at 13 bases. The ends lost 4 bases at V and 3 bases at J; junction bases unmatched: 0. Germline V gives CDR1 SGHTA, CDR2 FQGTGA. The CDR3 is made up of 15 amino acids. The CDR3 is CASSWTSGSYNEQFF. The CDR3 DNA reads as TGTGCCAGCAGCTGGACTAGCGGGAGCTACAATGAGCAGTTCTTC.

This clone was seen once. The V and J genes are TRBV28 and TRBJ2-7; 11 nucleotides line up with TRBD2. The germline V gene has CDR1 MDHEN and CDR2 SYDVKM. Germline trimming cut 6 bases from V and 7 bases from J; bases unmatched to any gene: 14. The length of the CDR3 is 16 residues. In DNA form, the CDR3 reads TGTGCCAGCAGACCTGATAGCGGGAGGGGGCTCATTGAGCAGTACTTC. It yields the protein CASRPDSGRGLIEQYF.

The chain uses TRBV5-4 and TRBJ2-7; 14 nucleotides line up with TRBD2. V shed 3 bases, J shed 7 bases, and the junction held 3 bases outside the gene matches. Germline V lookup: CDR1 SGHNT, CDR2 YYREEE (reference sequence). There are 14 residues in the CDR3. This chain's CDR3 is CASSSGLAGVEQYF. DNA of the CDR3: TGTGCCAGCAGCTCGGGACTAGCGGGAGTTGAGCAGTACTTC.

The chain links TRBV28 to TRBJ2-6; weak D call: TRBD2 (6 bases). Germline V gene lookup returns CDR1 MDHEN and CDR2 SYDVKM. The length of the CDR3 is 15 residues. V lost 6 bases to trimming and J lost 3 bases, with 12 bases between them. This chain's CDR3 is CASRPLGSGANVLTF. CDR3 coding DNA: TGTGCCAGCAGGCCACTCGGGAGTGGGGCCAACGTCCTGACTTTC.

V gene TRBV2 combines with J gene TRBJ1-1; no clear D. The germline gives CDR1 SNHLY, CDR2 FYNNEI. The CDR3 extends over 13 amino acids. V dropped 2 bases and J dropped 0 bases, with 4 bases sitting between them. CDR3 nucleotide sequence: TGTGCCAGCAGTGAAATGATGAACACTGAAGCTTTCTTT. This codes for CASSEMMNTEAFF.

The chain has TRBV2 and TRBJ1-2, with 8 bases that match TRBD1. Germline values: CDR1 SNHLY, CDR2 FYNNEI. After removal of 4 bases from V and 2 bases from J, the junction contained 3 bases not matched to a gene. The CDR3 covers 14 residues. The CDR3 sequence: CASSAGGLNYGYTF. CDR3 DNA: TGTGCCAGCAGTGCAGGGGGCTTAAACTATGGCTACACCTTC.

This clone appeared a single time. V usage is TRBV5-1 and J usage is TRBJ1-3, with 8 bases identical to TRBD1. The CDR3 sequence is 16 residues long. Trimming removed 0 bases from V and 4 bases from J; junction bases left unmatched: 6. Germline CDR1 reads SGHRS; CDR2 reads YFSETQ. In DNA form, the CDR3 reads TGCGCCAGCAGCTTGGGTCAGGGGGCGATGGGAAACACCATATATTTT. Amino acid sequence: CASSLGQGAMGNTIYF.

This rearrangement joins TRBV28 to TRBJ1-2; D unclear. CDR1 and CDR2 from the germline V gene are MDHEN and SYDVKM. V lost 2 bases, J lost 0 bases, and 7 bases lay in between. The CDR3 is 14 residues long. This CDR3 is CASSLMTSNYGYTF. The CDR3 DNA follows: TGTGCCAGCAGTTTAATGACGTCTAACTATGGCTACACCTTC.

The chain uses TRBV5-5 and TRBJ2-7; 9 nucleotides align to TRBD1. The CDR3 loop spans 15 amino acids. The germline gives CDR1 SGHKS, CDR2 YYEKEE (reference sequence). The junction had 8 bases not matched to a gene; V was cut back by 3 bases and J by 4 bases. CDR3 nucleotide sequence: TGTGCCAGCAGCTCCGGCGGGACAGGGAGGTACGAGCAGTACTTC. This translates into CASSSGGTGRYEQYF.

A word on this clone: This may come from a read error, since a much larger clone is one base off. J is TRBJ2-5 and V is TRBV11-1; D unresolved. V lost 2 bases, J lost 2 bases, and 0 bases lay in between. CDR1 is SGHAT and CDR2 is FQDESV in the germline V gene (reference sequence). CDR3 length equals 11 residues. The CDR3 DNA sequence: TGTGCCAGCAGCTTACAAGAGACCCAGTACTTC. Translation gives CASSLQETQYF.

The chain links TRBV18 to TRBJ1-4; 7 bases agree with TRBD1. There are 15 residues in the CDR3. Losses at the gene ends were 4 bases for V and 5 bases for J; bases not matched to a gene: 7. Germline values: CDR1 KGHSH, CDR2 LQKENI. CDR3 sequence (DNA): TGTGCCAGCTCACACATACAGGGGTTGAATGAAAAACTGTTTTTT. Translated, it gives CASSHIQGLNEKLFF.

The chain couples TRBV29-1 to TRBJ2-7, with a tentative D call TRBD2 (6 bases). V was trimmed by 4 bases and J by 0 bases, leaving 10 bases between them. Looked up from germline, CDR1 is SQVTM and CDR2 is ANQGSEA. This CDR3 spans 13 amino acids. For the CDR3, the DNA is TGCAGCGTTGGGACTAAACTCTCCTACGAGCAGTACTTC. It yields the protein CSVGTKLSYEQYF.

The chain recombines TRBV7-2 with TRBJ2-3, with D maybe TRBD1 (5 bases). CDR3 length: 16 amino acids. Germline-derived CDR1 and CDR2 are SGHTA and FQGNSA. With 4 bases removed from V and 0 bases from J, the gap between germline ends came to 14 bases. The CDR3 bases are TGTGCCAGCAGCTCATTAGGGGCGTCTAGCACAGATACGCAGTATTTT. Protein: CASSSLGASSTDTQYF. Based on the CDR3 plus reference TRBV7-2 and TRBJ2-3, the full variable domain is GAGVSQSPSNKVTEKGKDVELRCDPISGHTALYWYRQSLGQGLEFLIYFQGNSAPDKSGLPSDRFSAERTGGSVSTLTIQRTQQEDSAVYLCASSSLGASSTDTQYFGPGTRLTVL.

CDR3 coding DNA: TGTGCCAGCAGTGCCCGGCGTTTTGCGACTAATGAAAAACTGTTTTTT. Amino acids: CASSARRFATNEKLFF. The V and J genes are TRBV2 and TRBJ1-4; D uncertain. CDR1 is SNHLY, CDR2 FYNNEI, per germline. The CDR3 length is 16 residues. With 4 bases removed from V and 2 bases from J, the gap between germline ends came to 14 bases.

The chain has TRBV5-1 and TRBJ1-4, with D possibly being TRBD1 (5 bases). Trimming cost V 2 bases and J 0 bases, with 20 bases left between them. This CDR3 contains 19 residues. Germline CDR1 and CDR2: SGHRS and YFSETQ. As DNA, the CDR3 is TGCGCCAGCAGCTTCCGCCCCGTAAGGGGACTCGCAACTAATGAAAAACTGTTTTTT. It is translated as CASSFRPVRGLATNEKLFF.

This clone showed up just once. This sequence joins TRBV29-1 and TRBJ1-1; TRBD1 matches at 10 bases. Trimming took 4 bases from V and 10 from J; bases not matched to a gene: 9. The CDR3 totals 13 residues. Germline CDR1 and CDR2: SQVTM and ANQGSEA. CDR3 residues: CSVVFGTGVGAFF. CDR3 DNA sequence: TGCAGCGTTGTTTTCGGGACAGGGGTGGGAGCTTTCTTT.

The CDR3 spells CSVSGRENIQYF. The DNA for the CDR3 is TGCAGCGTCAGCGGGAGGGAAAACATTCAGTACTTC. This chain links TRBV29-1 with TRBJ2-4, with 10 bases aligning to TRBD2. The germline V gene encodes CDR1 SQVTM and CDR2 ANQGSEA. The CDR3 is made up of 12 amino acids. With V trimmed by 6 bases and J by 5 bases, 1 base remained unmatched.

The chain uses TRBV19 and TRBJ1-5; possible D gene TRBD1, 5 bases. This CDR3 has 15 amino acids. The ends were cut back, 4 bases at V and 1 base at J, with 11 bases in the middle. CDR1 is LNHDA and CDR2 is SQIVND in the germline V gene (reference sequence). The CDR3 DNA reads TGTGCCAGTAGTAGGGCACAGGCGAGCAATCAGCCCCAGCATTTT. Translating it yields CASSRAQASNQPQHF.

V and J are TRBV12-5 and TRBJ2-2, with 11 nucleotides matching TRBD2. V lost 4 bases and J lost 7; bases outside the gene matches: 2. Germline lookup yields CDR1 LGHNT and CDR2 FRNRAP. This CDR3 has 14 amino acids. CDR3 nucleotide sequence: TGTGCTAGTGGTTCTGGGACTAGCGGCGGGGAGCTGTTTTTT. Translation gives CASGSGTSGGELFF.

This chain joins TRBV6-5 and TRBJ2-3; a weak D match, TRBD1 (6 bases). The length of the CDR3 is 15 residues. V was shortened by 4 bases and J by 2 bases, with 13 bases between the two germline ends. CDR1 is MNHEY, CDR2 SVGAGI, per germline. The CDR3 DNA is TGTGCCAGCAGTTCCACAGGGTTGGACACAGATACGCAGTATTTT. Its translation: CASSSTGLDTDTQYF.

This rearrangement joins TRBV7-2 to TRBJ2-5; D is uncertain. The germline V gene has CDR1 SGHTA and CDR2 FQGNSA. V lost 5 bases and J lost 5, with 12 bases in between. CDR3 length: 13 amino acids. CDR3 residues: CASSPDFYETQYF. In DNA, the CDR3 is TGTGCCAGCAGCCCAGACTTCTATGAGACCCAGTACTTC.

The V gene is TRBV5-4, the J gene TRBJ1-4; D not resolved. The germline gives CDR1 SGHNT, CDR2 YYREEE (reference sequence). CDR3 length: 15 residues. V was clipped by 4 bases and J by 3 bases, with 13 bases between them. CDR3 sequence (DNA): TGTGCCAGCAGCCTTAACAGCGTTTCTAATGAAAAACTGTTTTTT. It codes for CASSLNSVSNEKLFF.

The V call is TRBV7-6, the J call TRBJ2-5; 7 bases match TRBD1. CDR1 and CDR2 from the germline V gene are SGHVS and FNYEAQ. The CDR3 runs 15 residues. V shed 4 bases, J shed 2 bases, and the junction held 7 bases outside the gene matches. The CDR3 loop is CASSSGQVIQETQYF. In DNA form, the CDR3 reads TGTGCCAGCAGCTCCGGACAGGTCATACAAGAGACCCAGTACTTC.

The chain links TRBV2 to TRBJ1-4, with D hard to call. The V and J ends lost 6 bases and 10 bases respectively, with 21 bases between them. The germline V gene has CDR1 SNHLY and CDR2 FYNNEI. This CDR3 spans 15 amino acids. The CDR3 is CASSQTHSGLGKLFF. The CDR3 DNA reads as TGTGCCAGCAGCCAAACCCACAGTGGGCTAGGAAAACTGTTTTTT.

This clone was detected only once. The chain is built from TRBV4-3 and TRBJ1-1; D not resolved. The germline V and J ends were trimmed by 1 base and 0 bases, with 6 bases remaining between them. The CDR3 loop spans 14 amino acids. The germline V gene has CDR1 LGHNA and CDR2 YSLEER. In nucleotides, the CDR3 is TGCGCCAGCAGCCAAGGTCTGATGAACACTGAAGCTTTCTTT. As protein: CASSQGLMNTEAFF.

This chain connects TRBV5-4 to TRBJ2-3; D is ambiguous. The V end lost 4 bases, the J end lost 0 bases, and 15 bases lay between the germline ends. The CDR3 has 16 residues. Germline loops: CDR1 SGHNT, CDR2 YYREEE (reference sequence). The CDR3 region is CASSPEFAPSTDTQYF. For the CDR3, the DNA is TGTGCCAGCAGCCCTGAGTTTGCCCCCAGCACAGATACGCAGTATTTT.

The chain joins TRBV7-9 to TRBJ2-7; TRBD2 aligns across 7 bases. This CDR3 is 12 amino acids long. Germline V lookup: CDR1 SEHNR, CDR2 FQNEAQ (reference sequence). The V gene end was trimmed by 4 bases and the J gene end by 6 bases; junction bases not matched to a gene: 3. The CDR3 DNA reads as TGTGCCAGCAGCTCCCGGGGGGTCGAGCAGTACTTC. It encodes CASSSRGVEQYF.

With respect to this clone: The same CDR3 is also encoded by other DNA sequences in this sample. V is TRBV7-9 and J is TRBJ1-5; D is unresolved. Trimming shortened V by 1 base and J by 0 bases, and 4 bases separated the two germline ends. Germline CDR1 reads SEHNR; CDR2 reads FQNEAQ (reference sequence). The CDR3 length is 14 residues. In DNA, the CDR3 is TGTGCCAGCAGCTTAGACAGTAGCAATCAGCCCCAGCATTTT. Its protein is CASSLDSSNQPQHF.

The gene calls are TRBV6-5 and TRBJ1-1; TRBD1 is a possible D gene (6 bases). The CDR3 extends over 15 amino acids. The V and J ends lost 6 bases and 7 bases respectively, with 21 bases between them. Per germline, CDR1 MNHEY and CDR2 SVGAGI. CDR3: CASSPTGPGVFEAFF. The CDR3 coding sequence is TGTGCCAGCAGCCCCACCGGACCAGGGGTCTTTGAAGCTTTCTTT.

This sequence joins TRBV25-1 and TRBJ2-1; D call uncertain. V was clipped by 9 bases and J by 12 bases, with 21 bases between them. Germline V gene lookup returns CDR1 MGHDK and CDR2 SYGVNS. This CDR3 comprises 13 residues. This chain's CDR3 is CASLDPLGLRQFF. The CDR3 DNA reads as TGTGCCAGTCTCGATCCGCTGGGGTTACGGCAGTTCTTC.

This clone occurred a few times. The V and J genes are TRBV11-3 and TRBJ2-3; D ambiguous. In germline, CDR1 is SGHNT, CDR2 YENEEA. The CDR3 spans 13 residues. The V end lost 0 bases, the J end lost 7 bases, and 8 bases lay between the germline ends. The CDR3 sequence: CASSLDVEHTQYF. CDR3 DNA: TGTGCCAGCAGCTTAGACGTAGAGCATACGCAGTATTTT.

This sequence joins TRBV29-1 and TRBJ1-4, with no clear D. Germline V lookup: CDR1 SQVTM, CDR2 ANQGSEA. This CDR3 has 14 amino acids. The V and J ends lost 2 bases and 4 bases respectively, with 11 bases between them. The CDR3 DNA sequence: TGCAGCGTTGAAATGGCACCGGATAATGAAAAACTGTTTTTT. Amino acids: CSVEMAPDNEKLFF.